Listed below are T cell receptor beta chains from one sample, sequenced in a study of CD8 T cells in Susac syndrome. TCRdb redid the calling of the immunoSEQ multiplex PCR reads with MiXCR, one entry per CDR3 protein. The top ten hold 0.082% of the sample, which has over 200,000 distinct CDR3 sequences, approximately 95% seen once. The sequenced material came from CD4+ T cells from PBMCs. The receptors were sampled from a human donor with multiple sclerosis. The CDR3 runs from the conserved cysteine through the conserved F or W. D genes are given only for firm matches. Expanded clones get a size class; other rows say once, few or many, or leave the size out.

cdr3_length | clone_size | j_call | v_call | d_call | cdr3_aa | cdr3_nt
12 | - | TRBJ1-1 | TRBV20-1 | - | CSAHSGTPEAFF | TGCAGTGCCCACTCCGGGACCCCTGAAGCTTTCTTT
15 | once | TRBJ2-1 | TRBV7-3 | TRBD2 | CASSLSGGPQHEQFF | TGTGCCAGCAGCTTAAGCGGGGGGCCACAGCATGAGCAGTTCTTC
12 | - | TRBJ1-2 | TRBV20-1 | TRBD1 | CSASATGDGYTF | TGCAGTGCTAGTGCAACAGGGGATGGCTACACCTTC
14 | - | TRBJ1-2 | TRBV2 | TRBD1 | CASSGNRGLYGYTF | TGTGCCAGCAGTGGAAACAGGGGCCTCTATGGCTACACCTTC
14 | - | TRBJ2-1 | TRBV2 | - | CASLIWAAKPEQFF | TGTGCCAGTCTAATCTGGGCGGCAAAACCCGAGCAGTTCTTC
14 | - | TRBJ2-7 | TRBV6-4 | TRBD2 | CASSDSGGGAAQYF | TGTGCCAGCAGTGACTCAGGCGGGGGGGCGGCTCAGTACTTC
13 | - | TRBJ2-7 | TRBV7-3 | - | CASSFSPGDEQYF | TGTGCCAGCAGCTTCTCGCCAGGGGACGAGCAGTACTTC
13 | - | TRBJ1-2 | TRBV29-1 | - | CSASEDRPKGYTF | TGCAGCGCCTCAGAGGACCGTCCAAAGGGCTACACCTTC
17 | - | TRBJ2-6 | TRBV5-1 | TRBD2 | CASSWTSGGTGANVLTF | TGCGCCAGCAGCTGGACTAGCGGGGGGACTGGGGCCAACGTCCTGACTTTC
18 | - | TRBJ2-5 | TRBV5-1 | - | CASSPALGGFRLEETQYF | TGCGCCAGCAGCCCGGCCCTTGGGGGATTCAGGTTGGAAGAGACCCAGTACTTC
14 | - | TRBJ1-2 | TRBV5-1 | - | CASSRGEANYGYTF | TGCGCCAGCAGCCGTGGGGAGGCAAACTATGGCTACACCTTC
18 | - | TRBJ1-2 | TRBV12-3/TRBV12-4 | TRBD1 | CASSFYRFTGAPNYGYTF | TGTGCCAGCAGTTTTTACCGATTTACAGGGGCCCCTAACTATGGCTACACCTTC
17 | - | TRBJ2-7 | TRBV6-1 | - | CASTGRFSYSGLYEQYF | TGTGCCAGCACTGGCAGATTCAGTTACTCGGGCCTCTACGAGCAGTACTTC
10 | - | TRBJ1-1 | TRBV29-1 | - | CAGRDTEAFF | TGCGCCGGGAGGGACACTGAAGCTTTCTTT
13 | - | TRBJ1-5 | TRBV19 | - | CASSMSVDQPQHF | TGTGCCAGTAGTATGAGCGTGGATCAGCCCCAGCATTTT
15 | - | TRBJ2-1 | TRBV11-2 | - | CASSLPGAWRDEQFF | TGTGCCAGCAGCTTGCCCGGGGCGTGGCGGGATGAGCAGTTCTTC
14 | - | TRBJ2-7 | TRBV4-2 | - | CASSQAGVLGEQYF | TGTGCCAGCAGCCAAGCCGGGGTCCTTGGGGAGCAGTACTTC
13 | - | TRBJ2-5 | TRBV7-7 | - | CASSAQPKETQYF | TGTGCTAGCAGCGCACAGCCGAAAGAGACCCAGTACTTC
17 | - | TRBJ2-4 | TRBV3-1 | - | CASSQGISRAAKNIQYF | TGTGCCAGCAGCCAAGGGATCAGCCGGGCGGCCAAAAACATTCAGTACTTC
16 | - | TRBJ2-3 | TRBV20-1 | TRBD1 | CSARDRRTGGTDTQYF | TGCAGTGCTAGAGATCGGAGGACAGGGGGGACAGATACGCAGTATTTT
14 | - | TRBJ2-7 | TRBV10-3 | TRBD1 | CAISPTGPVYEQYF | TGTGCCATCAGTCCGACAGGGCCCGTCTACGAGCAGTACTTC
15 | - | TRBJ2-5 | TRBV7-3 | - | CASSLGGGHQETQYF | TGTGCCAGCAGCTTGGGCGGGGGCCACCAAGAGACCCAGTACTTC
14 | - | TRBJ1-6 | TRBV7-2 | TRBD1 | CASRWTGGNSPLHF | TGTGCCAGCCGTTGGACAGGGGGAAATTCACCCCTCCACTTT
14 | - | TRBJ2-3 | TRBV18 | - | CASSPSLVGDTQYF | TGTGCCAGCTCACCCAGCCTCGTGGGAGATACGCAGTATTTT
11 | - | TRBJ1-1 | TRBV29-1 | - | CSVGVNTEAFF | TGCAGCGTTGGTGTCAACACTGAAGCTTTCTTT
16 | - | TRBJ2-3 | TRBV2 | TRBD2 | CASSRATSGGRDTQYF | TGTGCCAGCAGTAGGGCGACTAGCGGGGGAAGAGATACGCAGTATTTT
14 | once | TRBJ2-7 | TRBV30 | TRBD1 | CAWSSGQGPYEQYF | TGTGCCTGGAGTAGCGGACAGGGTCCCTACGAGCAGTACTTC
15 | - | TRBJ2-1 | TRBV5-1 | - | CASSLVTASGNEQFF | TGCGCCAGCAGCTTGGTGACAGCCAGCGGGAATGAGCAGTTCTTC
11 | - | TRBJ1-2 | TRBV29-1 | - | CSVETNYGYTF | TGCAGCGTTGAGACTAACTATGGCTACACCTTC
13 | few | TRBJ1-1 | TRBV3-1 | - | CASSQVLYTEAFF | TGTGCCAGCAGCCAAGTCTTGTACACTGAAGCTTTCTTT
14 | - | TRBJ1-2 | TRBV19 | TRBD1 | CASHRTGSKYGYTF | TGTGCCAGCCACCGGACAGGGTCAAAGTATGGCTACACCTTC
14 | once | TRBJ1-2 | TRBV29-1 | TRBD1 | CSVEDQETGYGYTF | TGCAGCGTTGAAGATCAGGAGACAGGGTATGGCTACACCTTC
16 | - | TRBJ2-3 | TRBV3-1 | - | CASSQEYGGLADTQYF | TGTGCCAGCAGCCAAGAGTACGGGGGCCTGGCAGATACGCAGTATTTT
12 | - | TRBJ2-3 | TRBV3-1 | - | CASSSGTNTQYF | TGTGCCAGCAGCTCCGGGACAAATACGCAGTATTTT
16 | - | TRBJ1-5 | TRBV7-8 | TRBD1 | CASSLLRGRGNQPQHF | TGTGCCAGCAGCTTATTGAGGGGGCGAGGCAATCAGCCCCAGCATTTT
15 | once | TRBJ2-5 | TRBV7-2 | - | CASSLEWAAQETQYF | TGTGCCAGCAGCTTAGAGTGGGCAGCTCAAGAGACCCAGTACTTC
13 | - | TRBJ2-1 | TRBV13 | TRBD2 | CASSRGGSNEQFF | TGTGCCAGCAGCCGCGGGGGAAGCAATGAGCAGTTCTTC
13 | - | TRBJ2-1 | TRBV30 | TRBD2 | CAWNRRGYNEQFF | TGTGCCTGGAACCGGCGGGGGTACAATGAGCAGTTCTTC
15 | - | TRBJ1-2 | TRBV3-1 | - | CASSQVASNNYGYTF | TGTGCCAGCAGCCAAGTGGCGTCGAATAACTATGGCTACACCTTC
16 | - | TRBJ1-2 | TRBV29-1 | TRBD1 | CSAETGGETLIYGYTF | TGCAGCGCCGAGACAGGGGGCGAAACCTTAATCTATGGCTACACCTTC
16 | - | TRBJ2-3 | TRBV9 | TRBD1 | CASSELTGGLADTQYF | TGTGCCAGCAGCGAGCTGACAGGGGGCCTCGCAGATACGCAGTATTTT